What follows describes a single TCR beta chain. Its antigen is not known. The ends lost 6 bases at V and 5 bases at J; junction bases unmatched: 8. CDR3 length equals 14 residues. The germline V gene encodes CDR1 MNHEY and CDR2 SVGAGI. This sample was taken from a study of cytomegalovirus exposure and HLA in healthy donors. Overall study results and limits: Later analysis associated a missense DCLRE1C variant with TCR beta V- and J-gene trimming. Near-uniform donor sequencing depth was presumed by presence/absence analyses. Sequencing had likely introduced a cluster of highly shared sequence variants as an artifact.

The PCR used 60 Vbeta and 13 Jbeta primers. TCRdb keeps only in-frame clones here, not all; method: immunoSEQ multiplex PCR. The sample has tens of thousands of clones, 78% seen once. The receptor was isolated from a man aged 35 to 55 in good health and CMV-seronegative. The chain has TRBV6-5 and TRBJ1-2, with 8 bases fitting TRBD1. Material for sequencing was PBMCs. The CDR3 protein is CASRPQGARYGYTF. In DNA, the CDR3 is TGTGCCAGCAGACCCCAGGGGGCGCGTTATGGCTACACCTTC.